A single sample is the source of the 32 T cell receptor beta chains below, sequenced in a study of cytotoxic CD8 clonotypes in ibrutinib-treated CLL. Profiled with immunoSEQ multiplex PCR; TCRdb holds only in-frame clones, not every one. This table holds approximately 35,000 clones, about 70% found once. The sequences come from PBMCs, collected at disease progression, from a patient treated with ibrutinib. The receptors stem from a human donor with chronic lymphocytic leukemia.

This clone was recorded a few times. The gene calls are TRBV6-5 and TRBJ1-5; 10 bases agree with TRBD1. The CDR3 is made up of 14 amino acids. In germline, CDR1 is MNHEY, CDR2 SVGAGI. The ends lost 4 bases at V and 9 bases at J; junction bases unmatched: 6. CDR3 sequence (DNA): TGTGCCAGCAGTTTGGGACAGGGGTTTGGGCCCCAGCATTTT. It encodes CASSLGQGFGPQHF.

This clone was observed once. The chain carries TRBV10-1 and TRBJ1-2; D is unresolved. The V end lost 5 bases, the J end lost 4 bases, and 11 bases lay between the germline ends. The CDR3 is made up of 13 amino acids. CDR1 is WNHNN and CDR2 is SYGVQD in the germline V gene (reference sequence). The CDR3 bases are TGCGCCAGCAGTACCTCAGGTTCCTATGGCTACACCTTC. Translation: CASSTSGSYGYTF.

The chain employs TRBV7-8 and TRBJ2-1; D unresolved. With 1 base removed from V and 0 bases from J, the gap between germline ends came to 7 bases. From germline, CDR1 is SGHVS and CDR2 FQNEAQ. This CDR3 region has 15 residues. This CDR3 is CASSLGNPSYNEQFF. The CDR3 region has the DNA TGTGCCAGCAGCTTAGGGAATCCCTCCTACAATGAGCAGTTCTTC.

This rearrangement joins TRBV7-9 to TRBJ1-2, with D possibly being TRBD1 (5 bases). The CDR3 contains 13 residues. V lost 2 bases to trimming and J lost 2 bases, with 6 bases between them. Per the germline V gene, CDR1 is SEHNR and CDR2 is FQNEAQ (reference sequence). In DNA, the CDR3 is TGTGCCAGCAGCTTAAAGGGGAACTATGGCTACACCTTC. Its translation: CASSLKGNYGYTF.

The chain couples TRBV2 to TRBJ2-7; TRBD2 is a possible D gene (6 bases). CDR1 SNHLY and CDR2 FYNNEI come from the germline V gene. This CDR3 contains 14 residues. Trimming removed 8 bases from V and 0 bases from J, with 14 bases in between. Written as DNA, the CDR3 is TGTGCCAGCGGGCGGAGGGAGTCCTCCTACGAGCAGTACTTC. This codes for CASGRRESSYEQYF.

This clone turned up a few times. The chain combines TRBV6-5 with TRBJ2-7, with 7 bases that match TRBD1. Germline V gene sequence: CDR1 MNHEY, CDR2 SVGAGI. V lost 4 bases to trimming and J lost 4 bases; unmatched junction nucleotides: 10. The CDR3 covers 15 residues. The CDR3 here is CASSSRTGAHYEQYF. As DNA, the CDR3 is TGTGCCAGCAGTTCAAGGACAGGCGCCCATTACGAGCAGTACTTC.

A few counts support this clone. The chain joins TRBV5-1 to TRBJ1-3; 7 bases agree with TRBD1. V was pared by 1 base and J by 4 bases, with 2 bases of the junction left unmatched. The CDR3 totals 14 residues. CDR1 is SGHRS, CDR2 YFSETQ, per germline. The DNA of the CDR3 is TGCGCCAGCAGCTTGACAGGGGAAGGAAACACCATATATTTT. Its translation is CASSLTGEGNTIYF.

V usage is TRBV5-5 and J usage is TRBJ2-5; D ambiguous. This CDR3 is built from 14 residues. The V end lost 0 bases, the J end lost 5 bases, and 11 bases lay between the germline ends. The germline V gene encodes CDR1 SGHKS and CDR2 YYEKEE (reference sequence). This chain's CDR3 is CASSLGTIGETQYF. The CDR3 DNA reads TGTGCCAGCAGCTTGGGCACTATAGGGGAGACCCAGTACTTC.

The chain couples TRBV6-5 to TRBJ1-5, with D perhaps TRBD1 (6 bases). V shed 6 bases and J shed 6 bases, with 18 bases lying between them. Germline CDR1 reads MNHEY; CDR2 reads SVGAGI. CDR3 size: 15 residues. The CDR3 protein is CASSPLGAATQPQHF. Written as DNA, the CDR3 is TGTGCCAGCAGCCCTCTGGGGGCAGCGACTCAGCCCCAGCATTTT.

This clone was counted a single time. This rearrangement joins TRBV19 to TRBJ1-5; a possible D gene is TRBD1 (5 bases). Trimming took 3 bases from V and 2 from J, leaving 8 bases between them. Germline lookup yields CDR1 LNHDA and CDR2 SQIVND (reference sequence). CDR3 length: 14 amino acids. The CDR3, as DNA: TGTGCCAGTAGTATGGGGGTAGGCAATCAGCCCCAGCATTTT. Translation gives CASSMGVGNQPQHF.

V gene TRBV6-6 combines with J gene TRBJ2-5; TRBD2 agrees at 7 bases. CDR1 and CDR2 from the germline V gene are MNHNY and SVGAGI (reference sequence). CDR3 length equals 15 residues. The V gene end was trimmed by 7 bases and the J gene end by 3 bases; junction bases not matched to a gene: 11. In DNA, the CDR3 is TGTGCCAGCACCCTGACTAGCTTGTGGGAAGAGACCCAGTACTTC. Its protein is CASTLTSLWEETQYF.

The chain carries TRBV19 and TRBJ2-3; 10 nucleotides line up with TRBD1. V shed 8 bases and J 7 bases; nucleotides not matched to a gene: 18. The CDR3 totals 17 residues. Per germline, CDR1 LNHDA and CDR2 SQIVND (reference sequence). The DNA for the CDR3 is TGTGCCAGTCGCTACCATGGAGGGATGGACAGGGGGTATACGCAGTATTTT. Residues: CASRYHGGMDRGYTQYF.

The rearrangement links TRBV28 to TRBJ1-1, with TRBD1 matching over 11 bases. The CDR3 has 14 amino acids. The germline V gene encodes CDR1 MDHEN and CDR2 SYDVKM. J lost 5 bases, V lost 8 bases, and 7 bases had no gene match. CDR3 region: CASVRGTGGTEAFF. CDR3 nucleotide sequence: TGTGCCAGCGTCCGGGGGACAGGGGGTACTGAAGCTTTCTTT.

A single count supports this clone. This chain links TRBV6-1 with TRBJ2-2; weak D call: TRBD1 (6 bases). The CDR3 runs to 14 residues. V was trimmed by 10 bases and J by 6 bases, leaving 18 bases between them. Germline V CDR1 and CDR2: MNHNS, SASEGT. The CDR3 nucleotides read TGTGCCACCAAGCGCAGGGGTATATCCGGGGAGCTGTTTTTT. Its translation is CATKRRGISGELFF.

The chain joins TRBV10-3 to TRBJ1-1; 8 nucleotides align to TRBD1. This CDR3 has 14 residues. The ends lost 6 bases at V and 0 bases at J; junction bases unmatched: 3. The germline CDR1 and CDR2 sequences are ENHRY and SYGVKD. The CDR3 bases are TGTGCCATCAGACAACAGGGGGTGAACACTGAAGCTTTCTTT. It yields the protein CAIRQQGVNTEAFF.

This chain joins TRBV27 and TRBJ2-3, with 9 positions matching TRBD1. J lost 6 bases, V lost 5 bases, and 6 bases had no gene match. Germline V CDR1 and CDR2: MNHEY, SMNVEV (reference sequence). CDR3 length: 14 residues. CDR3 bases: TGTGCCAGCAGTCCCCGGACAGGGGAGGATACGCAGTATTTT. Translating gives CASSPRTGEDTQYF.

The rearrangement links TRBV19 to TRBJ2-1; 9 bases are shared with TRBD2. This CDR3 comprises 17 residues. V trimming: 0 bases; J trimming: 7 bases; junction bases outside the gene matches: 10. From germline, CDR1 is LNHDA and CDR2 SQIVND (reference sequence). CDR3 in amino acids: CASSIDHIPLAGNEQFF. The DNA for the CDR3 is TGTGCCAGTAGTATAGATCACATCCCCCTAGCGGGAAATGAGCAGTTCTTC.

The chain links TRBV5-6 to TRBJ1-2; 7 nucleotides line up with TRBD1. This CDR3 has 15 residues. The germline CDR1 and CDR2 sequences are SGHDT and YYEEEE. Trimming at V came to 0 bases and at J to 4 bases, leaving 6 bases not matched to a gene. Here the CDR3 reads CASSLEGAGTYGYTF. The CDR3 region has the DNA TGTGCCAGCAGCTTGGAGGGGGCAGGGACCTATGGCTACACCTTC.

This sequence joins TRBV10-3 and TRBJ2-2, with TRBD1 matching over 10 bases. The length of the CDR3 is 15 residues. Germline V gene sequence: CDR1 ENHRY, CDR2 SYGVKD. After removal of 8 bases from V and 3 bases from J, the junction contained 6 bases not matched to a gene. CDR3 DNA sequence: TGTGCCATCGGGAGGGGGACAGGGGACACCGGGGAGCTGTTTTTT. Translation: CAIGRGTGDTGELFF.

The chain employs TRBV5-1 and TRBJ1-4, with a weak D call TRBD1 (5 bases). CDR3 length: 16 residues. Trimming shortened V by 7 bases and J by 7 bases, and 23 bases separated the two germline ends. Germline CDR1 SGHRS, CDR2 YFSETQ. In DNA form, the CDR3 reads TGCGCCAGCGGAACCGGGGCCCAGGCTGCTGGTGAAAAACTGTTTTTT. Translation gives CASGTGAQAAGEKLFF.

The gene calls are TRBV11-3 and TRBJ2-3; D may match TRBD1 or TRBD2 (5 bases each). The CDR3 totals 14 residues. Between the trimmed V and J ends, which lost 3 bases and 8 bases, there was a span of 15 bases. Germline V gene data show CDR1 as SGHNT and CDR2 as YENEEA. The CDR3 reads CASSFRDAARTQYF. The CDR3, as DNA: TGTGCCAGCAGCTTTAGGGACGCAGCGCGTACGCAGTATTTT.

The chain employs TRBV19 and TRBJ1-2; D is uncertain. CDR1 and CDR2 (germline): LNHDA, SQIVND (reference sequence). The CDR3 covers 17 residues. V lost 3 bases, J lost 0 bases, and 17 bases lay in between. The CDR3 region has the DNA TGTGCCAGTAGTATTCACGGCAAGGCCAACTCTAACTATGGCTACACCTTC. Amino acid sequence: CASSIHGKANSNYGYTF.

The table lists this clone with a few counts. V is TRBV2 and J is TRBJ2-7; possibly TRBD2 for D (6 bases). The CDR3 extends over 12 amino acids. Trimming stripped 4 bases from V and 3 bases from J, with 7 bases between. Per the germline V gene, CDR1 is SNHLY and CDR2 is FYNNEI. The CDR3 bases are TGTGCCAGCAGTGCGGGGGTCTACGAGCAGTACTTC. Its protein is CASSAGVYEQYF.

Only a few counts were recorded for this clone. This chain uses TRBV7-6 with TRBJ1-3; the match to TRBD1 covers 10 bases. This CDR3 is 15 amino acids long. With V trimmed by 5 bases and J by 1 base, 2 bases remained unmatched. Germline-derived CDR1 and CDR2 are SGHVS and FNYEAQ. The CDR3 sequence: CASSRGQGSGNTIYF. In nucleotides, the CDR3 is TGTGCCAGCAGCCGGGGACAGGGGTCTGGAAACACCATATATTTT.

This clone appeared a few times. V usage is TRBV7-2 and J usage is TRBJ1-1; D unclear. Germline lookup yields CDR1 SGHTA and CDR2 FQGNSA. The CDR3 runs to 15 residues. Trimming shortened V by 1 base and J by 11 bases, and 20 bases separated the two germline ends. The CDR3 DNA is TGTGCCAGCAGCTTAGGAATGATGGGCCCAACGGGTGCTTTCTTT. Its translation: CASSLGMMGPTGAFF. Complete variable domain (other parts from reference TRBV7-2 and TRBJ1-1): GAGVSQSPSNKVTEKGKDVELRCDPISGHTALYWYRQSLGQGLEFLIYFQGNSAPDKSGLPSDRFSAERTGGSVSTLTIQRTQQEDSAVYLCASSLGMMGPTGAFFGQGTRLTVV.

J is TRBJ2-1 and V is TRBV7-6; TRBD2 matches at 12 bases. With 1 base clipped from V and 13 bases from J, the junction kept 2 bases outside the gene matches. CDR3 size: 13 residues. Germline V gene lookup returns CDR1 SGHVS and CDR2 FNYEAQ. The CDR3 region has the DNA TGTGCCAGCAGCTTAGGGACTAGCGGGACTCAGTTCTTC. This translates into CASSLGTSGTQFF.

The V and J genes are TRBV10-3 and TRBJ2-7; D is undetermined. The V gene's germline CDR1 is ENHRY and CDR2 SYGVKD. V gave up 6 bases and J gave up 4 bases, with 16 bases separating them. The CDR3 length is 14 residues. The CDR3 region has the DNA TGTGCCATCAGCGAAGGACGAGGAACTTACGAGCAGTACTTC. This encodes CAISEGRGTYEQYF.

V is TRBV10-2 and J is TRBJ1-2, with a tentative D call TRBD1 (5 bases). The ends were cut back, 2 bases at V and 2 bases at J, with 6 bases in the middle. The length of the CDR3 is 13 residues. From germline, CDR1 is WSHSY and CDR2 SAAADI. The CDR3 DNA sequence: TGCGCCAGCAGTGAGGACAGAAACTATGGCTACACCTTC. It codes for CASSEDRNYGYTF.

This clone was counted many times. The same CDR3 also results from other DNA sequences found in this sample. This chain joins TRBV27 and TRBJ2-5; 8 bases are a match to TRBD2. This CDR3 region has 14 residues. The junction had 6 bases not matched to a gene; V was cut back by 5 bases and J by 4 bases. CDR1 MNHEY and CDR2 SMNVEV come from the germline V gene (reference sequence). This CDR3 reads CASSPGGGIETQYF. DNA of the CDR3: TGTGCCAGCAGTCCGGGGGGGGGCATAGAGACCCAGTACTTC.

The chain couples TRBV7-6 to TRBJ1-1, with a possible D match to TRBD1 (5 bases). In germline, CDR1 is SGHVS, CDR2 FNYEAQ. Trimming left V 4 bases short and J 2 bases short, with 17 bases between. The length of the CDR3 is 16 residues. DNA for the CDR3: TGTGCCAGCAGCTCCGGGACGGGGTCCTTAAACACTGAAGCTTTCTTT. This sequence encodes CASSSGTGSLNTEAFF. The full variable domain, in which reference TRBV7-6 and TRBJ1-1 provide the parts outside the CDR3, is GAGVSQSPRYKVTKRGQDVALRCDPISGHVSLYWYRQALGQGPEFLTYFNYEAQQDKSGLPNDRFSAERPEGSISTLTIQRTEQRDSAMYRCASSSGTGSLNTEAFFGQGTRLTVV.

This clone ranks as medium-sized. The rearrangement joins TRBV11-2 to TRBJ2-7; D unclear. V gave up 3 bases and J gave up 1 base, with 1 base separating them. CDR1 SGHAT and CDR2 FQNNGV come from the germline V gene. There are 11 residues in the CDR3. In DNA, the CDR3 is TGTGCCAGCAGCTTTTCCTACGAGCAGTACTTC. Translated: CASSFSYEQYF.

V and J are TRBV5-4 and TRBJ2-5, with D perhaps TRBD1 or TRBD2 (5 bases each). The CDR3 extends over 13 amino acids. V was pared by 6 bases and J by 5 bases, with 14 bases between. Germline V gives CDR1 SGHNT, CDR2 YYREEE (reference sequence). CDR3 region: CASTRTEGETQYF. CDR3 in DNA: TGTGCCAGCACCAGGACCGAGGGGGAGACCCAGTACTTC.